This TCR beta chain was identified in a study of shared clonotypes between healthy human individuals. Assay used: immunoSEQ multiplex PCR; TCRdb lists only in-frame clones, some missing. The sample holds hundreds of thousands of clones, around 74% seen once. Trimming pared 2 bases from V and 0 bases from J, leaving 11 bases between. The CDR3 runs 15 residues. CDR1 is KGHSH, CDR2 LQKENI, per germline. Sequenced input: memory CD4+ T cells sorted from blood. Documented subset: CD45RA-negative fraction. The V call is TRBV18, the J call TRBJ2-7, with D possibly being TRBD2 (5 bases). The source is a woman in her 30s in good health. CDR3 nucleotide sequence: TGTGCCAGCTCACCAGGGAGCAGAAGCTCCTACGAGCAGTACTTC. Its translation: CASSPGSRSSYEQYF.